There are a few counts of the clone carrying this TCR beta chain. Its cognate antigen is unknown. V dropped 8 bases and J dropped 0 bases, with 11 bases sitting between them. Looked up from germline, CDR1 is MNHNS and CDR2 is SASEGT. The CDR3 contains 13 residues. These data come from a study of identical twins. Whole-study findings and limits: Not following the same donors, the study drew its conclusions from cross-sectional statistical analysis.

All donors comprised healthy Caucasians. A universal primer site was created by template switching, with the cDNA bearing unique molecular identifiers. One entry per CDR3 protein results from TCRdb running MiXCR on the 5' RACE reads. The table lists 300,000 to 400,000 distinct CDR3 sequences, 10% to 15% of them singletons. In addition, the sample was reused for a study of yellow fever vaccine responses in identical twins.

The clonotype was recovered from a woman aged 18-35 years in good health. The chain has TRBV6-1 and TRBJ2-7, with D perhaps matching TRBD2 (6 bases). The sample taken for sequencing was CD8+ T cells sorted from blood. The CDR3 nucleotides are TGTGCCAGCGACGGGGGAAGCTCCTACGAGCAGTACTTC. Encoded protein: CASDGGSSYEQYF.